One and the same sample provided the 10 T cell receptor beta chains below, sequenced in a study of blood T cell repertoires in COVID-19 (dated by TCRdb to 2020 to 2021). Library creation used the immunoSEQ multiplex PCR assay. Imported from immuneACCESS, the table was reduced by TCRdb to in-frame sequences with V and J called. These copies leave out some clones; in studies compared against another copy, an unresolved V gene accounts for under half, and the cause of the remainder is not known. This sample comprises about 140,000 clones, more than 60% of them detected only once. Over 10% of the sample rests with the top ten. The sample comprised peripheral blood. All receptors come from a man aged 80 or over with acute or convalescent COVID-19.

This clone appeared once. The chain joins TRBV9 to TRBJ2-7; TRBD2 matches 7 bases. V was clipped by 5 bases and J by 6 bases; unmatched bases: 2. The CDR3 has 11 residues. The V gene's germline CDR1 is SGDLS and CDR2 YYNGEE. The CDR3 coding sequence is TGTGCCAGCAGTCCGGGAGGCGAGCAGTACTTC. Its translation is CASSPGGEQYF. The full variable domain, with the rest looked up from reference TRBV9 and TRBJ2-7, is DSGVTQTPKHLITATGQRVTLRCSPRSGDLSVYWYQQSLDQGLQFLIQYYNGEERAKGNILERFSAQQFPDLHSELNLSSLELGDSALYFCASSPGGEQYFGPGTRLTVT.

J is TRBJ2-7 and V is TRBV2; tentatively, D is TRBD1 (5 bases). The V gene's germline CDR1 is SNHLY and CDR2 FYNNEI. The CDR3 is 14 amino acids. V was pared by 1 base and J by 1 base, with 8 bases between. In nucleotides, the CDR3 is TGTGCCAGCAGTGAAGGGCAGGGTTCCTACGAGCAGTACTTC. It specifies CASSEGQGSYEQYF.

The chain employs TRBV4-2 and TRBJ2-3, with no clear D. Germline V gene sequence: CDR1 LGHNA, CDR2 YNFKEQ. With 1 base removed from V and 5 bases from J, the gap between germline ends came to 13 bases. CDR3 length: 15 residues. The CDR3 loop reads CASSQVVRSGDTQYF. The CDR3 nucleotides are TGTGCCAGCAGCCAAGTTGTTCGATCGGGAGATACGCAGTATTTT.

The rearrangement uses TRBV5-7 and TRBJ1-5, with 11 bases lining up with TRBD1. TRBV5-7 is sorted into the ORF group, with uncertain function. CDR3 size: 13 residues. Trimming took 5 bases from V and 7 from J; bases not matched to a gene: 2. CDR3: CASRGTGGQPQHF. Here the CDR3 DNA reads TGTGCCAGCAGGGGGACAGGGGGACAGCCCCAGCATTTT.

This clone was found a few times. V gene TRBV5-6 combines with J gene TRBJ2-1, with 11 bases fitting TRBD2. With 5 bases clipped from V and 5 bases from J, the junction kept 9 bases outside the gene matches. CDR3 length equals 16 residues. Per the germline V gene, CDR1 is SGHDT and CDR2 is YYEEEE. The CDR3 DNA sequence: TGTGCCAGCAGAAGGGGACTAGCGGATATAAACAATGAGCAGTTCTTC. Residues: CASRRGLADINNEQFF.

The chain links TRBV11-2 to TRBJ2-2; 8 nucleotides align to TRBD1. CDR3 size: 15 residues. The ends lost 5 bases at V and 5 bases at J; junction bases unmatched: 7. Per germline, CDR1 SGHAT and CDR2 FQNNGV. The CDR3 DNA follows: TGTGCCAGCAGCGGATCCAGGGGGCAAACCGGGGAGCTGTTTTTT. Translating gives CASSGSRGQTGELFF.

This clone was seen just once. The rearrangement links TRBV7-3 to TRBJ2-3, with D possibly TRBD2 on 5 matching bases. The CDR3 spans 14 residues. V was clipped by 5 bases and J by 4 bases, with 13 bases between them. CDR1 SGHTA and CDR2 FQGTGA come from the germline V gene. The CDR3 spells CASSPLNSADTQYF. The CDR3 DNA sequence: TGTGCCAGCAGCCCCCTCAATAGCGCAGATACGCAGTATTTT.

The chain links TRBV9 to TRBJ1-4; 8 nucleotides line up with TRBD1. CDR1 and CDR2 (germline): SGDLS, YYNGEE. The trim removed 4 bases at V and 6 bases at J, leaving 8 bases unmatched. The CDR3 is 15 residues long. This CDR3 is CASSPRTGRDEKLFF. Written as DNA, the CDR3 is TGTGCCAGCAGCCCCAGGACAGGGAGGGATGAAAAACTGTTTTTT.

The J gene is TRBJ2-1, the V gene TRBV28; 9 nucleotides agree with TRBD2. Germline lookup yields CDR1 MDHEN and CDR2 SYDVKM. Losses at the gene ends were 3 bases for V and 3 bases for J; bases not matched to a gene: 12. The CDR3 has 18 amino acids. The CDR3 spells CASSFDPIAGGYYNEQFF. CDR3 DNA: TGTGCCAGCAGTTTTGATCCTATTGCGGGGGGGTACTACAATGAGCAGTTCTTC. Full variable domain (rest looked up from reference TRBV28 and TRBJ2-1): DVKVTQSSRYLVKRTGEKVFLECVQDMDHENMFWYRQDPGLGLRLIYFSYDVKMKEKGDIPEGYSVSREKKERFSLILESASTNQTSMYLCASSFDPIAGGYYNEQFFGPGTRLTVL.

To note about this clone: The same CDR3 can be traced to other DNA sequences in this sample. The rearrangement links TRBV7-6 to TRBJ1-4; 8 bases match TRBD1. V dropped 3 bases and J dropped 6; count of bases not matched to a gene: 6. The CDR3 extends over 15 amino acids. Germline CDR1 is SGHVS and CDR2 is FNYEAQ. Written as DNA, the CDR3 is TGTGCCAGCAGCTTGGGGGACAGGACTTATGAAAAACTGTTTTTT. The encoded protein is CASSLGDRTYEKLFF.